What follows is one T cell receptor beta chain and its context. The sample comes from a study of Ad26.COV2.S vaccination and SARS-CoV-2 variants. The table came from immunoSEQ multiplex PCR; TCRdb's copy has only in-frame clones and leaves some out. The repertoire holds 360,000 or so clones, with over 75% as singletons. The CDR3 runs to 16 residues. The trim removed 4 bases at V and 1 base at J, leaving 10 bases unmatched. The germline V gene encodes CDR1 SGHRS and CDR2 YFSETQ. The treatment is: about 20 received Ad26.COV2.S at low or high dose, single or two shots; five or six received placebo; per-sample allocation not given. The samples were gathered on day 63 after the first injection of vaccine or placebo. An adult aged 18-55 years in Boston served as the donor.

The chain joins TRBV5-1 to TRBJ2-7; TRBD1 matches 8 bases. This clonotype originated in a person between 18 and 65 years old who received the Ad26.COV2.S COVID-19 vaccine or a placebo. Sequences were derived from peripheral blood, sampled in a trial of Ad26.COV2.S vaccine versus placebo. CDR3 in DNA: TGCGCCAGCAGCGCTACAGGGGGGAAAGGGTCCTACGAGCAGTACTTC. Amino acids: CASSATGGKGSYEQYF.